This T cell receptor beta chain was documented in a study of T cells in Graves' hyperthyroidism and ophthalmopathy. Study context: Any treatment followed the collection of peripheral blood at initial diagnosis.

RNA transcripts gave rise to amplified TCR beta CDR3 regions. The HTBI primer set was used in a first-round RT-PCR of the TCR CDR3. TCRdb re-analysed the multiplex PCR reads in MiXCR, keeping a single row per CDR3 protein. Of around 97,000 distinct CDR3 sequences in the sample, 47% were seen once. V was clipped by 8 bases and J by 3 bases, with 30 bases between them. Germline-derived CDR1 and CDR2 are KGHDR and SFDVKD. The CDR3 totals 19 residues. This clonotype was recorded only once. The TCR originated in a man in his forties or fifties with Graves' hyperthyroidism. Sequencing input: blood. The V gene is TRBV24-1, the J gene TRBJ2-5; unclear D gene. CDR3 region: CATKSLTPKMWTKKETQYF. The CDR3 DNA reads TGTGCCACCAAATCGCTTACCCCCAAGATGTGGACCAAGAAAGAGACCCAGTACTTC.